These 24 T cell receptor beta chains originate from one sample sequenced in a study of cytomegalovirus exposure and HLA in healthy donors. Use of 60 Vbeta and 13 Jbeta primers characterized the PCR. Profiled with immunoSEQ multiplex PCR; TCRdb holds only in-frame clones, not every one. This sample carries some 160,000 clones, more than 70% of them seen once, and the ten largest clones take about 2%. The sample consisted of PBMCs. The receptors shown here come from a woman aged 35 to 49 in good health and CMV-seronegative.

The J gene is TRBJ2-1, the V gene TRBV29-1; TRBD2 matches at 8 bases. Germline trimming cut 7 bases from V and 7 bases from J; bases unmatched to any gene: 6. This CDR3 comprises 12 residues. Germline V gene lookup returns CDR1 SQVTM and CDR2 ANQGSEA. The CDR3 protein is CSGGSGGNEQFF. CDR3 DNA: TGCAGCGGGGGTTCGGGGGGGAATGAGCAGTTCTTC.

Here the CDR3 DNA reads TGTGCCAGCACCCTCCACGGGGGGGAGACCCAGTACTTC. Translating gives CASTLHGGETQYF. The V call is TRBV5-6, the J call TRBJ2-5; 7 bases fit TRBD2. The CDR3 is made up of 13 amino acids. The V gene's germline CDR1 is SGHDT and CDR2 YYEEEE. V trimming: 6 bases; J trimming: 5 bases; junction bases outside the gene matches: 7.

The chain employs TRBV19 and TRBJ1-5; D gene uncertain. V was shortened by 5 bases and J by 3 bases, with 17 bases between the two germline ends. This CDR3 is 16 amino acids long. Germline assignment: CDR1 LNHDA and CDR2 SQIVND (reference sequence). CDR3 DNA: TGTGCCAGTAGTTCTGGAGGGCTCCGGTTCAATCAGCCCCAGCATTTT. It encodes CASSSGGLRFNQPQHF.

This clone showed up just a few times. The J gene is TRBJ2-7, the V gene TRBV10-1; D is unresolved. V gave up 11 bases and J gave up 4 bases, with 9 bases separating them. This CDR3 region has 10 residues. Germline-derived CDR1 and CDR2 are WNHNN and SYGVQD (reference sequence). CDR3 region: CAVRQYEQYF. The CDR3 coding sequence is TGCGCCGTCCGACAATACGAGCAGTACTTC.

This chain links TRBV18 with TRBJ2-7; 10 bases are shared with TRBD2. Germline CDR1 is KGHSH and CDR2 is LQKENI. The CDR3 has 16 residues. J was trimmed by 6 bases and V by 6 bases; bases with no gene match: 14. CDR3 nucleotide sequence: TGTGCCAGCTCCCTAAGCGGCCTAGCGGGAGCTTCCGAGCAGTACTTC. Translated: CASSLSGLAGASEQYF.

The DNA of the CDR3 is TGTGCCAGCAGCTTAGCGACGGGAGTCAACGATGAGCAGTTCTTC. Protein product: CASSLATGVNDEQFF. The chain links TRBV11-2 to TRBJ2-1; the D gene is possibly TRBD2 (6 bases). V was pared by 1 base and J by 8 bases, with 15 bases between. CDR1 SGHAT and CDR2 FQNNGV come from the germline V gene. The CDR3 runs 15 residues.

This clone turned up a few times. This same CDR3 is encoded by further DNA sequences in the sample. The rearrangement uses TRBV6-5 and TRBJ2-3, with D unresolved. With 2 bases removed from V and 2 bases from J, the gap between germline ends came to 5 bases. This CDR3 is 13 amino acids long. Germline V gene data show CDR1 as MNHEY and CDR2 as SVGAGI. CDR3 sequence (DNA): TGTGCCAGCAGTTACCCAAACACAGATACGCAGTATTTT. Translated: CASSYPNTDTQYF.

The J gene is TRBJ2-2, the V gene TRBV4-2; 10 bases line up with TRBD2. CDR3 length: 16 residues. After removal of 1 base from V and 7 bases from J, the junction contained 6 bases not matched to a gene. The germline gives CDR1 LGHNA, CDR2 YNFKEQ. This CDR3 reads CASSQVEAGGGGELFF. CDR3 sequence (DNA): TGTGCCAGCAGCCAAGTGGAAGCGGGGGGGGGCGGGGAGCTGTTTTTT.

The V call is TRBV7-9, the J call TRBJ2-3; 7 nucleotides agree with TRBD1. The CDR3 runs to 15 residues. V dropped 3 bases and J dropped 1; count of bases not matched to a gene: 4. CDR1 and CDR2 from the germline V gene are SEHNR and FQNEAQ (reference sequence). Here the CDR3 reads CASSFRQGGTDTQYF. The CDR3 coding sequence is TGTGCCAGCAGCTTTCGACAGGGAGGCACAGATACGCAGTATTTT.

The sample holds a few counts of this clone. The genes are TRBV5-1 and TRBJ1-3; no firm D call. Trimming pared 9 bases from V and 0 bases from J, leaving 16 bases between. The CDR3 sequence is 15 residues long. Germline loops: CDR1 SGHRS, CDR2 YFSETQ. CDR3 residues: CATTSRETSGNTIYF. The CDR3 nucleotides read TGCGCCACCACTTCGAGAGAAACCTCTGGAAACACCATATATTTT.

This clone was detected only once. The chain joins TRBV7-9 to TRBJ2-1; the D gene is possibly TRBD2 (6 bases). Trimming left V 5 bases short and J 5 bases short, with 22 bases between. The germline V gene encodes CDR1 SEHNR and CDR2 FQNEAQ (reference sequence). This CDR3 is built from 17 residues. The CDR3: CASSRGTPMRFNNEQFF. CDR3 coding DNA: TGTGCCAGCAGCAGAGGGACTCCAATGCGGTTCAACAATGAGCAGTTCTTC.

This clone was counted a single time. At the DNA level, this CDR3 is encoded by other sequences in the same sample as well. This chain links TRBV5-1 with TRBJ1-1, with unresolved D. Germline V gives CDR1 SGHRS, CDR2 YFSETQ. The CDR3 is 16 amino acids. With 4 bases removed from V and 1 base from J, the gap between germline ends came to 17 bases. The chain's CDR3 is CASSPFLDSRNTEAFF. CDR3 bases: TGCGCCAGCAGCCCATTTCTGGACTCCCGGAACACTGAAGCTTTCTTT.

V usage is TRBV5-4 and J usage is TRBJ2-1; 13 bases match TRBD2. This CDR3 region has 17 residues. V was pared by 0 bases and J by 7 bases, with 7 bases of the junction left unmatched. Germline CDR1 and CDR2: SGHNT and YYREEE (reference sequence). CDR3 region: CASSLGPGLAGLNEQFF. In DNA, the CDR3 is TGTGCCAGCAGCTTGGGGCCGGGACTAGCGGGGTTGAATGAGCAGTTCTTC.

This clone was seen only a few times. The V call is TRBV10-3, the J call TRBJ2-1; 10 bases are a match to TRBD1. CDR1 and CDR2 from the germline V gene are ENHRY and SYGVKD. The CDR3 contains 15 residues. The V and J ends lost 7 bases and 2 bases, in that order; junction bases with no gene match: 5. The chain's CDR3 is CAITTGTGAYNEQFF. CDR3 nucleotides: TGTGCCATCACTACCGGGACAGGGGCCTACAATGAGCAGTTCTTC.

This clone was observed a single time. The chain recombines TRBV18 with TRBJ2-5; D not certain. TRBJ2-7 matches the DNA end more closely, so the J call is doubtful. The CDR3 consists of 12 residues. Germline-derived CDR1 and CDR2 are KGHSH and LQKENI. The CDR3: CASSPNPYEQYF. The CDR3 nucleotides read TGTGCCAGCTCACCTAACCCATACGAGCAGTACTTC.

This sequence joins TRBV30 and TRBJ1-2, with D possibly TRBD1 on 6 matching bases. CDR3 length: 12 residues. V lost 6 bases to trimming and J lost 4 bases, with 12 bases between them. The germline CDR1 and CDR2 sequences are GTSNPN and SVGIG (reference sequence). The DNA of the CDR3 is TGTGCCTGCCCTGAAGGGGGCTATGGCTACACCTTC. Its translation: CACPEGGYGYTF. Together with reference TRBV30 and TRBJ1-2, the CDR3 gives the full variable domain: SQTIHQWPATLVQPVGSPLSLECTVEGTSNPNLYWYRQAAGRGLQLLFYSVGIGQISSEVPQNLSASRPQDRQFILSSKKLLLSDSGFYLCACPEGGYGYTFGSGTRLTVV.

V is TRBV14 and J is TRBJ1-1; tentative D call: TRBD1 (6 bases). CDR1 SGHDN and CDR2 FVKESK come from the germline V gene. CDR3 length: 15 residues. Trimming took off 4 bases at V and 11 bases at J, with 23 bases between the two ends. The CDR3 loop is CASSLSGGGRVSAFF. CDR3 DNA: TGTGCCAGCAGCCTTTCGGGCGGGGGGCGCGTGAGTGCTTTCTTT.

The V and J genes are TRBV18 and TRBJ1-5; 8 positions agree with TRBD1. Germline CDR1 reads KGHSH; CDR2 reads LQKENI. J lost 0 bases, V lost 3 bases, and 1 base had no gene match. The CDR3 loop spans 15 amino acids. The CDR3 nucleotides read TGTGCCAGCTCACCGGGACAGGCTAGCAATCAGCCCCAGCATTTT. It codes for CASSPGQASNQPQHF.

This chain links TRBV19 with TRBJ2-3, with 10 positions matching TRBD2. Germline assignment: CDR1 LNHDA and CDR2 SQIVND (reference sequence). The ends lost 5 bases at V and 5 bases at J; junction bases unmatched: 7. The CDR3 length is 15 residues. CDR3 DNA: TGTGCCAGTAGTTGGAATAGCGGGAGGCTAGATACGCAGTATTTT. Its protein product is CASSWNSGRLDTQYF.

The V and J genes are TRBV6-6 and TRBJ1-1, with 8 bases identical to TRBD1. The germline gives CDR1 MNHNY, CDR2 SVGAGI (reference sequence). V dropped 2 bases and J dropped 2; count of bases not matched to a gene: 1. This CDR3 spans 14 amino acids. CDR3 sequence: CASSYGQGNTEAFF. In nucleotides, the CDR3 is TGTGCCAGCAGTTACGGACAGGGAAACACTGAAGCTTTCTTT.

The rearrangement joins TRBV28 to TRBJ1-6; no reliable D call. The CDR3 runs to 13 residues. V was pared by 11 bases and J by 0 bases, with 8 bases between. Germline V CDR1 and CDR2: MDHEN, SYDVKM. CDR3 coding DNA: TGTGCCCACGCGAGCTCCTATAATTCACCCCTCCACTTT. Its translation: CAHASSYNSPLHF.

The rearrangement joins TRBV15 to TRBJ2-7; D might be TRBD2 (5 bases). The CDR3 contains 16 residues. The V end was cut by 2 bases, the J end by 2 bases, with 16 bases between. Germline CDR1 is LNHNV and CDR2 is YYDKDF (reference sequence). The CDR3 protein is CATSRRTTSSAYEQYF. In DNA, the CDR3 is TGTGCCACCAGCAGACGCACAACTAGTTCCGCCTACGAGCAGTACTTC.

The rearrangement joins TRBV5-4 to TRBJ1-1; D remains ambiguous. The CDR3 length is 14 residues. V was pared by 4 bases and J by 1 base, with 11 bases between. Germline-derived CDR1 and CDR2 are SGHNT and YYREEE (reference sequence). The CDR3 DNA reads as TGTGCCAGCAGCCGTGAGAATCAGAACACTGAAGCTTTCTTT. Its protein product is CASSRENQNTEAFF.

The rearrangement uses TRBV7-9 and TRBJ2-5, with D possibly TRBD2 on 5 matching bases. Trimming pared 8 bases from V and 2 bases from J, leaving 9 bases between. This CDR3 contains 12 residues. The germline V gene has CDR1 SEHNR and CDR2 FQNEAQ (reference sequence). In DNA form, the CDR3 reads TGTGCCAGCGGACGGGGACAAGAGACCCAGTACTTC. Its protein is CASGRGQETQYF.